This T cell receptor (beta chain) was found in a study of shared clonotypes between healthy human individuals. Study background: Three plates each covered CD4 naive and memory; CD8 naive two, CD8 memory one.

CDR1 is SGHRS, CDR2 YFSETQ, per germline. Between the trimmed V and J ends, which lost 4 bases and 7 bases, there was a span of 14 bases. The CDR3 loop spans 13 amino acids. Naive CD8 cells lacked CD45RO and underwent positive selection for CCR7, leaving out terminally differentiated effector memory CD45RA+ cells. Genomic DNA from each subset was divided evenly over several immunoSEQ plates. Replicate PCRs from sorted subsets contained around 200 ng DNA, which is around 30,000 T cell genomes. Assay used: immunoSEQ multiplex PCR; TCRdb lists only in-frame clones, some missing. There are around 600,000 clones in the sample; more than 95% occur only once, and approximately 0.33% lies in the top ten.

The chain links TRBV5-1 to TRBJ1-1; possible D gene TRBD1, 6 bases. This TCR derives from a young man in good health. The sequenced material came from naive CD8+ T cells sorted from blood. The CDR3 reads CASSLWTELEAFF. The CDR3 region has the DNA TGCGCCAGCAGCCTCTGGACAGAGCTTGAAGCTTTCTTT.